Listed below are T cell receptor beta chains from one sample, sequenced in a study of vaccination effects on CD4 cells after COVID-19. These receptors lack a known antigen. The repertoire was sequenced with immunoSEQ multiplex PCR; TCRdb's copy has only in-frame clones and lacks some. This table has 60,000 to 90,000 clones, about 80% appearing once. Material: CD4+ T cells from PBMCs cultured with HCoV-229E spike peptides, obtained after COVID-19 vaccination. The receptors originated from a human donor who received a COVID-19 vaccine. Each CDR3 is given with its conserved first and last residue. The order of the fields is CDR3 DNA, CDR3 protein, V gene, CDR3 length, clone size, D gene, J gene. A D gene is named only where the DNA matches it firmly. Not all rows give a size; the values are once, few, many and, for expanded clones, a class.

CDR3nt: TGCGCCAGCAGCCGGATGGGACAGCGGGCCCCAGATACGCAGTATTTT
CDR3aa: CASSRMGQRAPDTQYF
v_gene: TRBV4-1
len: 16
abundance: -
d_gene: -
j_gene: TRBJ2-3

CDR3nt: TGTGCCCATAGTAGAGCGGGGGTCACAGATACGCAGTATTTT
CDR3aa: CAHSRAGVTDTQYF
v_gene: TRBV30
len: 14
abundance: -
d_gene: TRBD2
j_gene: TRBJ2-3

CDR3nt: TGTGCCAGTCGGGCAGGATACTCACCTAATGAAAAACTGTTTTTT
CDR3aa: CASRAGYSPNEKLFF
v_gene: TRBV19
len: 15
abundance: few
d_gene: -
j_gene: TRBJ1-4

CDR3nt: TGTGCCTGGAGCCCGGACGTCAATTCACCCCTCCACTTT
CDR3aa: CAWSPDVNSPLHF
v_gene: TRBV30
len: 13
abundance: few
d_gene: -
j_gene: TRBJ1-6

CDR3nt: TGCGCCAGCAGCCAAGATTCGGCCCCCCGCGGTCAGCCCCAGCATTTT
CDR3aa: CASSQDSAPRGQPQHF
v_gene: TRBV4-3
len: 16
abundance: -
d_gene: -
j_gene: TRBJ1-5

CDR3nt: TGTGCCAGCTCGACCTTGAAGGGGTGGGAGACCCAGTACTTC
CDR3aa: CASSTLKGWETQYF
v_gene: TRBV18
len: 14
abundance: -
d_gene: -
j_gene: TRBJ2-5

CDR3nt: TGTGCCAGCAGCCAAGATTTAACAGATACGCAGTATTTT
CDR3aa: CASSQDLTDTQYF
v_gene: TRBV3-1/TRBV3-2
len: 13
abundance: -
d_gene: -
j_gene: TRBJ2-3

CDR3nt: TGTGCCATCAGGTCCAACAGGGGCACAGATACGCAGTATTTT
CDR3aa: CAIRSNRGTDTQYF
v_gene: TRBV10-3
len: 14
abundance: -
d_gene: -
j_gene: TRBJ2-3

CDR3nt: TGTGCCAGCAGCTTAACCAGAAACACTGAAGCTTTCTTT
CDR3aa: CASSLTRNTEAFF
v_gene: TRBV7-3
len: 13
abundance: few
d_gene: -
j_gene: TRBJ1-1

CDR3nt: TGTGCCAGCAGCCCGGGCCTTAGAGAGGGCAATCAGCCCCAGCATTTT
CDR3aa: CASSPGLREGNQPQHF
v_gene: TRBV5-5
len: 16
abundance: -
d_gene: -
j_gene: TRBJ1-5

CDR3nt: TGTGCCAGCAGTGAACTGCGGGGGGCCTCCACAGATACGCAGTATTTT
CDR3aa: CASSELRGASTDTQYF
v_gene: TRBV6-1
len: 16
abundance: -
d_gene: TRBD2
j_gene: TRBJ2-3

CDR3nt: TGTGCCAGCTTCCAGGGTAACTACTATGGCTACACCTTC
CDR3aa: CASFQGNYYGYTF
v_gene: TRBV2
len: 13
abundance: -
d_gene: -
j_gene: TRBJ1-2

CDR3nt: TGTGCCACCAGTGATTTAGCCCAGAGGGGCTACACCTTC
CDR3aa: CATSDLAQRGYTF
v_gene: TRBV24-1
len: 13
abundance: -
d_gene: -
j_gene: TRBJ1-2

CDR3nt: TGTGCCAGCACAAGGGGGGGCTACTATGGCTACACCTTC
CDR3aa: CASTRGGYYGYTF
v_gene: TRBV2
len: 13
abundance: few
d_gene: -
j_gene: TRBJ1-2

CDR3nt: TGTGCCATCAGTGCAGCAGGGGCGCGCAATGAGCAGTTCTTC
CDR3aa: CAISAAGARNEQFF
v_gene: TRBV10-3
len: 14
abundance: -
d_gene: -
j_gene: TRBJ2-1

CDR3nt: TGCGCCAGTACGAAACCCGGGACAGGGGGACCTGAGCAGTTCTTC
CDR3aa: CASTKPGTGGPEQFF
v_gene: TRBV5-1
len: 15
abundance: -
d_gene: TRBD1
j_gene: TRBJ2-1

CDR3nt: TGTGCCAGCTCACCTCGACAGGGTACTGGAAACACCATATATTTT
CDR3aa: CASSPRQGTGNTIYF
v_gene: TRBV18
len: 15
abundance: -
d_gene: TRBD1
j_gene: TRBJ1-3

CDR3nt: TGTGCCAGCAGTGAGTCTGGGACTAGCGGTGAGCAGTTCTTC
CDR3aa: CASSESGTSGEQFF
v_gene: TRBV28
len: 14
abundance: -
d_gene: TRBD2
j_gene: TRBJ2-1

CDR3nt: TGTGCCAGCAGCCCCCTGGGCACAGATACGCAGTATTTT
CDR3aa: CASSPLGTDTQYF
v_gene: TRBV7-3
len: 13
abundance: -
d_gene: -
j_gene: TRBJ2-3

CDR3nt: TGCGCCAGCAGCTTCGCCCTAAGCTCCTACAATGAGCAGTTCTTC
CDR3aa: CASSFALSSYNEQFF
v_gene: TRBV5-1
len: 15
abundance: -
d_gene: -
j_gene: TRBJ2-1

CDR3nt: TGTGCCAGCAGTTTATCGATGACAGGCGAGGGCGGCTACACCTTC
CDR3aa: CASSLSMTGEGGYTF
v_gene: TRBV27
len: 15
abundance: -
d_gene: -
j_gene: TRBJ1-2

CDR3nt: TGTGCCTACGGGGGGAGGCACTCTGGGGATTCACCCCTCCACTTT
CDR3aa: CAYGGRHSGDSPLHF
v_gene: TRBV28
len: 15
abundance: -
d_gene: -
j_gene: TRBJ1-6

CDR3nt: TGCAGCGTTGGGGGGGGACAGACGAGCTCCTACAATGAGCAGTTCTTC
CDR3aa: CSVGGGQTSSYNEQFF
v_gene: TRBV29-1
len: 16
abundance: -
d_gene: -
j_gene: TRBJ2-1

CDR3nt: TGTGCCAGCAGTTACCGACGAGGGAGTAGCGGGGAGCTGTTTTTT
CDR3aa: CASSYRRGSSGELFF
v_gene: TRBV6-2/TRBV6-3
len: 15
abundance: -
d_gene: -
j_gene: TRBJ2-2

CDR3nt: TGTGCCAGCAGTGCAGGTTACGGTGAAGCTTTCTTT
CDR3aa: CASSAGYGEAFF
v_gene: TRBV12-3/TRBV12-4
len: 12
abundance: -
d_gene: -
j_gene: TRBJ1-1

CDR3nt: TGCGCCAGCAGCGGAGTAGACACCTCTGGAAACACCATATATTTT
CDR3aa: CASSGVDTSGNTIYF
v_gene: TRBV4-3
len: 15
abundance: once
d_gene: -
j_gene: TRBJ1-3

CDR3nt: TGTGCCAGCTCAGCCGGGACTAGTGGAATAGATACGCAGTATTTT
CDR3aa: CASSAGTSGIDTQYF
v_gene: TRBV18
len: 15
abundance: -
d_gene: TRBD2
j_gene: TRBJ2-3

CDR3nt: TGTGCCAGCAGCTCAACATTAGGCAGGGGGGGAGAGACCCAGTACTTC
CDR3aa: CASSSTLGRGGETQYF
v_gene: TRBV7-9
len: 16
abundance: -
d_gene: -
j_gene: TRBJ2-5

CDR3nt: TGCGCCAGCAGTGGTGGACGGAACACCGGGGAGCTGTTTTTT
CDR3aa: CASSGGRNTGELFF
v_gene: TRBV5-1
len: 14
abundance: -
d_gene: -
j_gene: TRBJ2-2

CDR3nt: TGTGCCGGAAAGACAGGGCCGAACACTGAAGCTTTCTTT
CDR3aa: CAGKTGPNTEAFF
v_gene: TRBV6-5
len: 13
abundance: once
d_gene: TRBD1
j_gene: TRBJ1-1

CDR3nt: TGTGCCAGCAGCTTTACCTCGGCAGGGGGAGCTTTCTTT
CDR3aa: CASSFTSAGGAFF
v_gene: TRBV7-9
len: 13
abundance: -
d_gene: TRBD1
j_gene: TRBJ1-1

CDR3nt: TGTGCCAGCAGTCGGAAACAGACAGGGTTGAGCTCTGGGGCCAACGTCCTGACTTTC
CDR3aa: CASSRKQTGLSSGANVLTF
v_gene: TRBV6-6
len: 19
abundance: -
d_gene: TRBD1
j_gene: TRBJ2-6

CDR3nt: TGCAGCGTTGCTTTCGGGACGGGCTCTGGGGCCAACGTCCTGACTTTC
CDR3aa: CSVAFGTGSGANVLTF
v_gene: TRBV29-1
len: 16
abundance: once
d_gene: -
j_gene: TRBJ2-6

CDR3nt: TGTGCCAGCAGCCATTCAGAAGCGGGCCTCAAAGGTGATGGCTACACCTTC
CDR3aa: CASSHSEAGLKGDGYTF
v_gene: TRBV9
len: 17
abundance: few
d_gene: -
j_gene: TRBJ1-2

CDR3nt: TGTGCCACCAACCCGGGTTCAGGGCTCAATTCACCCCTCCACTTT
CDR3aa: CATNPGSGLNSPLHF
v_gene: TRBV5-8
len: 15
abundance: -
d_gene: -
j_gene: TRBJ1-6

CDR3nt: TGCGCCAGCAGCTTGTTGGCTAGCGGGTCAGAGACCCAGTACTTC
CDR3aa: CASSLLASGSETQYF
v_gene: TRBV5-1
len: 15
abundance: -
d_gene: TRBD2
j_gene: TRBJ2-5

CDR3nt: TGTGCCAGCAGCGTTTCGACAGGGGGCCATTCACCCCTCCACTTT
CDR3aa: CASSVSTGGHSPLHF
v_gene: TRBV9
len: 15
abundance: -
d_gene: TRBD1
j_gene: TRBJ1-6

CDR3nt: TGTGCCTGGAGTATATCGACAGGGGTGCAGCCCCAGCATTTT
CDR3aa: CAWSISTGVQPQHF
v_gene: TRBV30
len: 14
abundance: few
d_gene: TRBD1
j_gene: TRBJ1-5

CDR3nt: TGTGCCAGCTCCCGGACGGCGGGAGAGACCCAGTACTTC
CDR3aa: CASSRTAGETQYF
v_gene: TRBV18
len: 13
abundance: -
d_gene: -
j_gene: TRBJ2-5

CDR3nt: TGTGCCACTCAAAAGGGGGACCTCTCGGTAATGAACACTGAAGCTTTCTTT
CDR3aa: CATQKGDLSVMNTEAFF
v_gene: TRBV10-3
len: 17
abundance: -
d_gene: -
j_gene: TRBJ1-1

CDR3nt: TGTGCCAGCAGTTTACCGAGGGGTGAAAAACTGTTTTTT
CDR3aa: CASSLPRGEKLFF
v_gene: TRBV28
len: 13
abundance: -
d_gene: -
j_gene: TRBJ1-4

CDR3nt: TGCGCCAGCTCCCTCCAGGGACTATCAATAGATACGCAGTATTTT
CDR3aa: CASSLQGLSIDTQYF
v_gene: TRBV10-2
len: 15
abundance: -
d_gene: TRBD2
j_gene: TRBJ2-3

CDR3nt: TGTGCCAGTAGTCCTTGGACACCTAATCAGCCCCAGCATTTT
CDR3aa: CASSPWTPNQPQHF
v_gene: TRBV19
len: 14
abundance: once
d_gene: -
j_gene: TRBJ1-5

CDR3nt: TGTGCCAGCAGCTTAGGATATTTGGGCTCTGGAAACACCATATATTTT
CDR3aa: CASSLGYLGSGNTIYF
v_gene: TRBV7-8
len: 16
abundance: once
d_gene: -
j_gene: TRBJ1-3

CDR3nt: TGTGCCAGCAGCCATGCCGGGACTCTTATCGGGGAGACCCAGTACTTC
CDR3aa: CASSHAGTLIGETQYF
v_gene: TRBV14
len: 16
abundance: -
d_gene: -
j_gene: TRBJ2-5

CDR3nt: TGTGCCAGCAGTGAATATGGGAACTTTCAAAACACCGGGGAGCTGTTTTTT
CDR3aa: CASSEYGNFQNTGELFF
v_gene: TRBV25-1
len: 17
abundance: -
d_gene: -
j_gene: TRBJ2-2

CDR3nt: TGTGCCAGCAGTTTCGGGATCCTTAACTATGGCTACACCTTC
CDR3aa: CASSFGILNYGYTF
v_gene: TRBV27
len: 14
abundance: -
d_gene: -
j_gene: TRBJ1-2

CDR3nt: TGTGCCAGCAGGAACAAATCGGGTATCACAGATACGCAGTATTTT
CDR3aa: CASRNKSGITDTQYF
v_gene: TRBV6-6
len: 15
abundance: -
d_gene: -
j_gene: TRBJ2-3

CDR3nt: TGTGCCAGCAGCAACTGGGACTCTGGAAACACCATATATTTT
CDR3aa: CASSNWDSGNTIYF
v_gene: TRBV7-8
len: 14
abundance: -
d_gene: -
j_gene: TRBJ1-3

CDR3nt: TGTGCCAGTAGTTTGGCAGAGAATCAGCCCCAGCATTTT
CDR3aa: CASSLAENQPQHF
v_gene: TRBV19
len: 13
abundance: -
d_gene: -
j_gene: TRBJ1-5

CDR3nt: TGTGCCAGCAGCCCAGGTCCCCCCCCGGAGACCCAGTACTTC
CDR3aa: CASSPGPPPETQYF
v_gene: TRBV3-1/TRBV3-2
len: 14
abundance: -
d_gene: -
j_gene: TRBJ2-5

CDR3nt: TGTGCCAGTAGTATCGGACAGACGAACACTGAAGCTTTCTTT
CDR3aa: CASSIGQTNTEAFF
v_gene: TRBV19
len: 14
abundance: once
d_gene: -
j_gene: TRBJ1-1

CDR3nt: TGTGCCAGCTCACCATTCGGCGGGGGGGCAACAGATACGCAGTATTTT
CDR3aa: CASSPFGGGATDTQYF
v_gene: TRBV18
len: 16
abundance: -
d_gene: TRBD2
j_gene: TRBJ2-3

CDR3nt: TGTGCCAGCAGCGGGAACTATGGCTACACCTTC
CDR3aa: CASSGNYGYTF
v_gene: TRBV11-2
len: 11
abundance: -
d_gene: -
j_gene: TRBJ1-2